Shown below are 30 T cell receptor beta chains from a single sample sequenced in a study of post-analysis software for immune sequencing data. These TCRs are of unknown antigen specificity. Study findings and constraints: In patients, TRBV5-6, TRBV5-1 and TRBV20-1 belonged to roughly 5 TRBV segments found more frequently than in controls.

Prepared libraries of TCR beta cDNA carried unique molecular identifiers. TCRdb processed the PCR reads anew with MiXCR; each CDR3 protein has one entry. The sample consists of 350,000 to 500,000 distinct CDR3 sequences, roughly 38% of them appearing once. The specimen sequenced was blood. These receptors were obtained from a girl aged 2 to 10 with multiple sclerosis.

The rearrangement joins TRBV6-5 to TRBJ2-3, with D perhaps TRBD1 (5 bases). This CDR3 has 15 amino acids. The V gene lost 2 bases and the J gene lost 4 bases, with 13 bases spanning the gap. The V gene's germline CDR1 is MNHEY and CDR2 SVGAGI. CDR3 protein: CASSYGRVPPDTQYF. The CDR3 DNA follows: TGTGCCAGCAGTTACGGCAGGGTCCCTCCAGATACGCAGTATTTT.

This chain uses TRBV6-1 with TRBJ1-2; 11 bases agree with TRBD1. This CDR3 is 15 amino acids long. Germline V gene sequence: CDR1 MNHNS, CDR2 SASEGT. J was trimmed by 5 bases and V by 8 bases; bases with no gene match: 10. This CDR3 is CASGQGAEFGYGYTF. CDR3 in DNA: TGTGCCAGCGGACAGGGGGCTGAGTTCGGGTATGGCTACACCTTC.

The gene calls are TRBV5-1 and TRBJ2-3; D unresolved. The CDR3 spans 12 residues. Germline CDR1 SGHRS, CDR2 YFSETQ. Trimming pared 3 bases from V and 8 bases from J, leaving 10 bases between. The CDR3: CASSSELGTQYF. CDR3 bases: TGCGCCAGCAGCTCCGAATTGGGTACGCAGTATTTT.

The V and J genes are TRBV4-1 and TRBJ2-7; possible D gene TRBD2, 5 bases. With 0 bases removed from V and 3 bases from J, the gap between germline ends came to 9 bases. This CDR3 is 14 amino acids long. Germline V gene data show CDR1 as MGHRA and CDR2 as YSYEKL. This CDR3 reads CASSQDRAGYEQYF. The DNA for the CDR3 is TGCGCCAGCAGCCAAGATCGGGCGGGCTACGAGCAGTACTTC.

This chain links TRBV5-1 with TRBJ2-3; D perhaps matches TRBD1 (6 bases). The germline V gene has CDR1 SGHRS and CDR2 YFSETQ. Trimming stripped 4 bases from V and 0 bases from J, with 18 bases between. The CDR3 is made up of 17 amino acids. Written as DNA, the CDR3 is TGCGCCAGCAGCCCCCGCGCTGGGGGCTCGAGCACAGATACGCAGTATTTT. Translating gives CASSPRAGGSSTDTQYF.

V and J are TRBV5-1 and TRBJ2-7; weak D call: TRBD1 (5 bases). The CDR3 is made up of 15 amino acids. Trimming removed 4 bases at V and 6 bases at J, with 20 bases between. Germline V gives CDR1 SGHRS, CDR2 YFSETQ. CDR3 sequence (DNA): TGCGCCAGCAGCATTGGACCCGATGGGGCTACCGAGCAGTACTTC. This translates into CASSIGPDGATEQYF.

The V gene is TRBV21-1, the J gene TRBJ2-3; TRBD2 is the table's D call and was not checked against the DNA. TRBV21-1 represents a pseudogene. CDR3 size: 18 residues. CDR3 region: CASSKVAGYPALTDTQYF. As DNA, the CDR3 is TGTGCCAGCAGCAAAGTTGCTGGGTACCCAGCCCTCACAGATACGCAGTATTTT.

This clonotype came up a few times. The rearrangement joins TRBV6-5 to TRBJ1-1; the D gene is possibly TRBD1 (5 bases). The germline CDR1 and CDR2 sequences are MNHEY and SVGAGI. The ends were cut back, 4 bases at V and 2 bases at J, with 11 bases in the middle. The CDR3 loop spans 14 amino acids. The CDR3 sequence: CASSSQGPNTEAFF. CDR3 bases: TGTGCCAGCAGTTCGCAGGGTCCTAACACTGAAGCTTTCTTT.

This clonotype was seen a handful of times. The V gene is TRBV18, the J gene TRBJ2-4; either TRBD1 or TRBD2 may supply D (5 bases each). The CDR3 covers 18 residues. Trimming removed 0 bases at V and 1 base at J, with 16 bases between. Germline V CDR1 and CDR2: KGHSH, LQKENI. CDR3 residues: CASSPPIGSWGAKNIQYF. The CDR3 DNA reads TGTGCCAGCTCACCACCAATCGGTTCTTGGGGGGCCAAAAACATTCAGTACTTC.

The chain recombines TRBV20-1 with TRBJ2-1; 8 positions match TRBD1. This CDR3 region has 11 residues. CDR1 is DFQATT and CDR2 is SNEGSKA in the germline V gene (reference sequence). The V and J ends lost 5 bases and 12 bases, in that order; junction bases with no gene match: 6. CDR3 bases: TGCAGTGCTTATCAGGGGGCTGGGCAGTTCTTC. This codes for CSAYQGAGQFF.

The chain joins TRBV7-8 to TRBJ2-4; TRBD2 agrees at 12 bases. CDR1 and CDR2 (germline): SGHVS, FQNEAQ. CDR3 size: 17 residues. The junction had 9 bases not matched to a gene; V was cut back by 5 bases and J by 4 bases. CDR3 bases: TGTGCCAGCAGCCATGGACTAGCGGGAACATATAAAAACATTCAGTACTTC. It translates to CASSHGLAGTYKNIQYF.

J is TRBJ2-1 and V is TRBV27; D is perhaps TRBD1 (6 bases). V lost 3 bases and J 0 bases, leaving 12 bases between the germline ends. CDR1 MNHEY and CDR2 SMNVEV come from the germline V gene (reference sequence). The CDR3 loop spans 16 amino acids. CDR3 coding DNA: TGTGCCAGCAGTTTGTCAGAGGGGGACTCCTACAATGAGCAGTTCTTC. Protein: CASSLSEGDSYNEQFF.

The gene calls are TRBV7-2 and TRBJ2-7, with 10 bases aligning to TRBD1. Germline lookup yields CDR1 SGHTA and CDR2 FQGNSA. The CDR3 length is 14 residues. The J segment lost 3 bases and the V segment lost 6 bases, leaving 5 bases of the junction unmatched. CDR3 in amino acids: CASRSGTGDYEQYF. The DNA of the CDR3 is TGTGCCAGCAGGTCCGGGACAGGGGACTACGAGCAGTACTTC. Based on the CDR3 plus reference TRBV7-2 and TRBJ2-7, the full variable domain is GAGVSQSPSNKVTEKGKDVELRCDPISGHTALYWYRQSLGQGLEFLIYFQGNSAPDKSGLPSDRFSAERTGGSVSTLTIQRTQQEDSAVYLCASRSGTGDYEQYFGPGTRLTVT.

J is TRBJ1-5 and V is TRBV19; TRBD1 agrees at 7 bases. Germline loops: CDR1 LNHDA, CDR2 SQIVND (reference sequence). The J segment lost 1 base and the V segment lost 5 bases, leaving 8 bases of the junction unmatched. This CDR3 spans 16 amino acids. Here the CDR3 reads CASSLGETGSNQPQHF. The CDR3 DNA reads TGTGCCAGTAGTTTGGGCGAGACAGGGAGCAATCAGCCCCAGCATTTT.

This clonotype was counted at least ten times. The CDR3 is CASSLSGYGYTF. In nucleotides, the CDR3 is TGTGCCAGCAGTTTATCAGGCTATGGCTACACCTTC. The chain has TRBV27 and TRBJ1-2; D ambiguous. This CDR3 is built from 12 residues. CDR1 MNHEY and CDR2 SMNVEV come from the germline V gene (reference sequence). The V end was cut by 0 bases, the J end by 4 bases, with 3 bases between.

The rearrangement uses TRBV6-5 and TRBJ1-5; TRBD1 matches 7 bases. The V gene end was trimmed by 9 bases and the J gene end by 2 bases; junction bases not matched to a gene: 1. This CDR3 is 12 amino acids long. Germline V gene data show CDR1 as MNHEY and CDR2 as SVGAGI. CDR3: CASGTGNQPQHF. CDR3 sequence (DNA): TGTGCCAGTGGGACAGGCAATCAGCCCCAGCATTTT.

This chain connects TRBV28 to TRBJ2-4; possible D gene TRBD1, 6 bases. The CDR3 totals 13 residues. The V end lost 6 bases, the J end lost 7 bases, and 13 bases lay between the germline ends. Germline V gene sequence: CDR1 MDHEN, CDR2 SYDVKM. The CDR3 DNA reads as TGTGCCAGCAGAACCCGACAGGTTAACATTCAGTACTTC. Translating gives CASRTRQVNIQYF.

This clonotype was counted a single time. With a much larger clone just one base away, this may be a read error. The chain combines TRBV10-3 with TRBJ2-1, with D tentatively TRBD2 (5 bases). The length of the CDR3 is 16 residues. Trimming pared 10 bases from V and 7 bases from J, leaving 26 bases between. Germline CDR1 is ENHRY and CDR2 is SYGVKD. This CDR3 is CATWEASRRYENEQFF. The CDR3 coding sequence is TGTGCCACGTGGGAAGCGAGCAGGAGGTATGAGAATGAGCAGTTCTTC.

The chain has TRBV28 and TRBJ2-3; D is unclear. V was clipped by 5 bases and J by 8 bases, with 11 bases between them. The germline V gene encodes CDR1 MDHEN and CDR2 SYDVKM. CDR3 length equals 12 residues. The CDR3 DNA follows: TGTGCCAGCAGTGTCACGACCGGTACGCAGTATTTT. It yields the protein CASSVTTGTQYF.

This chain uses TRBV12-3 or TRBV12-4 with TRBJ2-6; no clear D gene. CDR3 length: 18 amino acids. The ends were cut back, 4 bases at V and 3 bases at J, with 19 bases in the middle. Written as DNA, the CDR3 is TGTGCCAGCAGTTCCCTGTGGACCGTGGTATATGGGGCCAACGTCCTGACTTTC. Protein product: CASSSLWTVVYGANVLTF.

V usage is TRBV4-1 and J usage is TRBJ2-7; a weak D match, TRBD1 (6 bases). The length of the CDR3 is 14 residues. Trimming stripped 2 bases from V and 5 bases from J, with 13 bases between. Germline V CDR1 and CDR2: MGHRA, YSYEKL. Here the CDR3 reads CASSQPGVVNEQYF. In nucleotides, the CDR3 is TGCGCCAGCAGCCAACCAGGGGTAGTGAACGAGCAGTACTTC.

A few counts support this clonotype. The chain has TRBV5-1 and TRBJ2-7; 7 bases are a match to TRBD2. CDR3 size: 17 residues. In germline, CDR1 is SGHRS, CDR2 YFSETQ. The junction had 14 bases not matched to a gene; V was cut back by 3 bases and J by 2 bases. The CDR3 DNA sequence: TGCGCCAGCAGCTCGCCAAGCGGGACTCATCGCCCCTACGAGCAGTACTTC. Amino acid sequence: CASSSPSGTHRPYEQYF.

Only a few counts were recorded for this clonotype. The chain uses TRBV6-6 and TRBJ2-5; a possible D gene is TRBD2 (6 bases). The J call may not be correct, given that the DNA end is closer to TRBJ2-7. The CDR3 spans 11 residues. Germline values: CDR1 MNHNY, CDR2 SVGAGI (reference sequence). CDR3 amino acids: CASYTGGEQYF. In nucleotides, the CDR3 is TGTGCCAGCTACACCGGGGGCGAGCAGTACTTC.

J is TRBJ2-1 and V is TRBV3-1; TRBD2 aligns across 9 bases. From germline, CDR1 is LGHDT and CDR2 YNNKEL (reference sequence). V shed 1 base and J 9 bases; nucleotides not matched to a gene: 10. The CDR3 runs 16 residues. The CDR3 protein is CASSQGFGGGAGEQFF. CDR3 DNA: TGTGCCAGCAGCCAAGGATTTGGCGGGGGGGCGGGTGAGCAGTTCTTC.

The chain carries TRBV4-1 and TRBJ2-4; 9 bases are a match to TRBD2. V dropped 1 base and J dropped 9; count of bases not matched to a gene: 13. The CDR3 contains 17 residues. From germline, CDR1 is MGHRA and CDR2 YSYEKL. This chain's CDR3 is CASSQVMAGGPLGIQYF. The CDR3 region has the DNA TGCGCCAGCAGCCAAGTTATGGCGGGGGGGCCCTTGGGCATTCAGTACTTC.

There are a few counts of this clonotype. The V gene is TRBV3-1, the J gene TRBJ2-1, with D perhaps given as TRBD1 or TRBD2 (5 bases each). The CDR3 loop spans 16 amino acids. Trimming removed 4 bases at V and 12 bases at J, with 25 bases between. Germline CDR1 LGHDT, CDR2 YNNKEL (reference sequence). DNA for the CDR3: TGTGCCAGCAGCCCGACCGGTGGCCTGGGGGTAAATCCGCAGTTCTTC. This encodes CASSPTGGLGVNPQFF.

The chain has TRBV6-5 and TRBJ2-1; the D is unclear. The CDR3 totals 15 residues. V was pared by 5 bases and J by 0 bases, with 11 bases between. Germline CDR1 is MNHEY and CDR2 is SVGAGI. This CDR3 reads CASSRASSSYNEQFF. In nucleotides, the CDR3 is TGTGCCAGCAGTCGCGCTTCGAGCTCCTACAATGAGCAGTTCTTC.

This clonotype appeared once. This chain joins TRBV28 and TRBJ2-7; the D is unclear. This CDR3 region has 13 residues. Looked up from germline, CDR1 is MDHEN and CDR2 is SYDVKM. V lost 5 bases and J 2 bases, leaving 10 bases between the germline ends. DNA for the CDR3: TGTGCCAGCAGTCGGCCAGTTACCTACGAGCAGTACTTC. Amino acid sequence: CASSRPVTYEQYF. Looking up the rest from reference TRBV28 and TRBJ2-7 gives the full variable domain: DVKVTQSSRYLVKRTGEKVFLECVQDMDHENMFWYRQDPGLGLRLIYFSYDVKMKEKGDIPEGYSVSREKKERFSLILESASTNQTSMYLCASSRPVTYEQYFGPGTRLTVT.

The V call is TRBV7-2, the J call TRBJ2-7; 8 bases map to TRBD1. Trimming at V came to 5 bases and at J to 2 bases, leaving 8 bases not matched to a gene. The CDR3 is 15 amino acids. Germline assignment: CDR1 SGHTA and CDR2 FQGNSA. This chain's CDR3 is CASSKRQGPPYEQYF. The CDR3 bases are TGTGCCAGCAGCAAGAGACAGGGGCCCCCCTACGAGCAGTACTTC.

This clonotype was picked up a small number of times. CDR3 protein: CASSQSSRLAKNIQYF. The CDR3 coding sequence is TGTGCCAGCAGCCAATCGTCTAGACTAGCCAAAAACATTCAGTACTTC. This chain connects TRBV4-2 to TRBJ2-4, with D unclear. Trimming removed 2 bases at V and 0 bases at J, with 11 bases between. The CDR3 is made up of 16 amino acids. Germline-derived CDR1 and CDR2 are LGHNA and YNFKEQ.